These 23 T cell receptor beta chains originate from one sample sequenced in a study of blood T cell repertoires in COVID-19. Clones were sequenced by immunoSEQ multiplex PCR, and TCRdb holds only the in-frame ones, with some missing. The profile shows a few hundred thousand clones, around 87% of them singletons. The material sequenced was peripheral blood. Receptor source: a woman aged 55-69 years with COVID-19, enrolled during active disease.

The J gene is TRBJ1-5, the V gene TRBV11-2; D is perhaps TRBD1 (6 bases). The germline V and J ends were trimmed by 5 bases and 4 bases, with 9 bases remaining between them. Germline V gene lookup returns CDR1 SGHAT and CDR2 FQNNGV. CDR3 length: 13 amino acids. In DNA, the CDR3 is TGTGCCAGCAGCCCAGACAGGAATCAGCCCCAGCATTTT. Encoded protein: CASSPDRNQPQHF. The full variable domain, in which reference TRBV11-2 and TRBJ1-5 provide the parts outside the CDR3, is EAGVAQSPRYKIIEKRQSVAFWCNPISGHATLYWYQQILGQGPKLLIQFQNNGVVDDSQLPKDRFSAERLKGVDSTLKIQPAKLEDSAVYLCASSPDRNQPQHFGDGTRLSIL.

The chain has TRBV12-3 or TRBV12-4 and TRBJ1-2, with a tentative D call TRBD1 (5 bases). This CDR3 spans 13 amino acids. With 5 bases removed from V and 4 bases from J, the gap between germline ends came to 11 bases. CDR3 loop: CASSAAGGYGYTF. The CDR3 region has the DNA TGTGCCAGCAGTGCCGCCGGGGGCTATGGCTACACCTTC.

The chain is built from TRBV6-4 and TRBJ1-1, with 10 bases lining up with TRBD1. CDR1 and CDR2 from the germline V gene are MRHNA and SNTAGT. The CDR3 consists of 13 residues. Trimming cost V 9 bases and J 4 bases; bases outside gene matches: 5. CDR3 bases: TGTGCCAGTTTCGGACAGGGGGGCACTGAAGCTTTCTTT. As protein: CASFGQGGTEAFF.

The chain joins TRBV18 to TRBJ1-1; D remains ambiguous. V was cut by 0 bases and J by 5 bases, with 19 bases left in between. Germline values: CDR1 KGHSH, CDR2 LQKENI. This CDR3 comprises 17 residues. The CDR3 nucleotides are TGTGCCAGCTCACCACCGGGCTCCTGGGCGGGTGAAACTGAAGCTTTCTTT. Residues: CASSPPGSWAGETEAFF.

The rearrangement uses TRBV7-3 and TRBJ2-2; 10 nucleotides line up with TRBD2. There are 17 residues in the CDR3. V shed 5 bases, J shed 4 bases, and the junction held 10 bases outside the gene matches. The V gene's germline CDR1 is SGHTA and CDR2 FQGTGA. The CDR3 coding sequence is TGTGCCAGCAGCCCATCACGACTAGCGGGCCTCACCGGGGAGCTGTTTTTT. It yields the protein CASSPSRLAGLTGELFF.

The chain has TRBV5-4 and TRBJ1-1; D not certain. The CDR3 has 13 amino acids. The ends were cut back, 0 bases at V and 5 bases at J, with 8 bases in the middle. CDR1 is SGHNT, CDR2 YYREEE, per germline (reference sequence). The CDR3 DNA sequence: TGTGCCAGCAGCTTGGAGGCGGATACTGAAGCTTTCTTT. Translating it yields CASSLEADTEAFF.

This chain uses TRBV11-2 with TRBJ2-2; TRBD1 matches at 7 bases. Unmatched junction bases numbered 3, after V lost 4 bases and J lost 1 base. The CDR3 consists of 15 residues. Per the germline V gene, CDR1 is SGHAT and CDR2 is FQNNGV. Here the CDR3 reads CASSYGTENTGELFF. The CDR3 DNA is TGTGCCAGCAGCTACGGGACAGAGAACACCGGGGAGCTGTTTTTT.

Worth noting for this clone: Germline is not matched at one junction end, which may reflect a read error. J is TRBJ1-4 and V is TRBV7-7; 9 bases fit TRBD1. This CDR3 has 18 amino acids. Germline V gene sequence: CDR1 SSHAT, CDR2 FNYEAQ (reference sequence). The CDR3 DNA reads as TGTGCTAGCAGCTTAGAACACAGGGGGCCTTCAACTAATGAAAAACTGTTTTTT. This codes for CASSLEHRGPSTNEKLFF.

The J gene is TRBJ1-1, the V gene TRBV7-3; tentatively, D is TRBD1 (6 bases). The germline gives CDR1 SGHTA, CDR2 FQGTGA. Trimming pared 6 bases from V and 1 base from J, leaving 15 bases between. The CDR3 consists of 15 residues. CDR3 coding DNA: TGTGCCAGCAGTATTCGACAGGCTTCGAACACTGAAGCTTTCTTT. Translating it yields CASSIRQASNTEAFF.

The genes are TRBV18 and TRBJ1-6; TRBD1 matches 10 bases. Germline V CDR1 and CDR2: KGHSH, LQKENI. The CDR3 is 16 residues long. Losses at the gene ends were 5 bases for V and 7 bases for J; bases not matched to a gene: 8. The CDR3 DNA is TGTGCCAGCTCATCCCGACAGGGGGCTGTAAATTCACCCCTCCACTTT. Translating gives CASSSRQGAVNSPLHF.

The CDR3 DNA follows: TGTGCCAGCAGCGCCACCCCAGGGTCCGGGGCCAACGTCCTGACTTTC. As protein: CASSATPGSGANVLTF. The chain combines TRBV4-2 with TRBJ2-6, with D tentatively TRBD1 (5 bases). V gave up 5 bases and J gave up 4 bases, with 15 bases separating them. The CDR3 extends over 16 amino acids. Germline V gene data show CDR1 as LGHNA and CDR2 as YNFKEQ.

This rearrangement joins TRBV10-3 to TRBJ2-1; 8 bases align to TRBD1. V trimming: 3 bases; J trimming: 6 bases; junction bases outside the gene matches: 10. Germline V gene lookup returns CDR1 ENHRY and CDR2 SYGVKD. This CDR3 contains 16 residues. The CDR3 coding sequence is TGTGCCATCAGTGACCCAGGGGGCTACGGTACCAATGAGCAGTTCTTC. It translates to CAISDPGGYGTNEQFF.

The rearrangement links TRBV15 to TRBJ2-1; possibly TRBD2 for D (6 bases). The CDR3 has 21 amino acids. V was trimmed by 0 bases and J by 7 bases, leaving 31 bases between them. CDR1 and CDR2 from the germline V gene are LNHNV and YYDKDF (reference sequence). CDR3 amino acids: CATSREVGRGVGGSSGNEQFF. CDR3 DNA: TGTGCCACCAGCAGAGAGGTGGGGCGCGGAGTTGGGGGGTCCTCGGGGAATGAGCAGTTCTTC. The full variable domain, with the rest looked up from reference TRBV15 and TRBJ2-1, is DAMVIQNPRYQVTQFGKPVTLSCSQTLNHNVMYWYQQKSSQAPKLLFHYYDKDFNNEADTPDNFQSRRPNTSFCFLDIRSPGLGDTAMYLCATSREVGRGVGGSSGNEQFFGPGTRLTVL.

The chain uses TRBV19 and TRBJ1-5, with D unclear. Deletions cut 0 bases from V and 7 bases from J, with 16 bases between. Germline V lookup: CDR1 LNHDA, CDR2 SQIVND (reference sequence). CDR3 length equals 16 residues. The CDR3 nucleotides are TGTGCCAGTAGTATAGATCTGGCAAAAACGGGGCAGCCCCAGCATTTT. This gives the protein CASSIDLAKTGQPQHF.

V gene TRBV12-3 or TRBV12-4 combines with J gene TRBJ2-7; tentative D call: TRBD1 (6 bases). Trimming took off 2 bases at V and 3 bases at J, with 8 bases between the two ends. CDR3 length: 13 amino acids. The CDR3 spells CASSLIRGYEQYF. As DNA, the CDR3 is TGTGCCAGCAGTTTAATCAGGGGCTACGAGCAGTACTTC.

The sample holds one count of this clone. The V and J genes are TRBV5-5 and TRBJ1-1; D is ambiguous. The CDR3 loop spans 12 amino acids. Trimming removed 2 bases from V and 7 bases from J, with 9 bases in between. Germline loops: CDR1 SGHKS, CDR2 YYEKEE (reference sequence). This chain's CDR3 is CASSLTVDEAFF. In DNA, the CDR3 is TGTGCCAGCAGCTTAACAGTTGATGAAGCTTTCTTT.

This chain joins TRBV6-1 and TRBJ2-2; 13 bases line up with TRBD2. Germline V gives CDR1 MNHNS, CDR2 SASEGT. The CDR3 consists of 20 residues. J was trimmed by 3 bases and V by 7 bases; bases with no gene match: 17. The DNA for the CDR3 is TGTGCCAGCACTGAGGGAACCGGGACTAGCGGGGTTATCGACACCGGGGAGCTGTTTTTT. It yields the protein CASTEGTGTSGVIDTGELFF.

The chain carries TRBV9 and TRBJ2-1, with TRBD1 matching 7 bases. Losses at the gene ends were 4 bases for V and 4 bases for J; bases not matched to a gene: 11. CDR1 is SGDLS and CDR2 is YYNGEE in the germline V gene. This CDR3 comprises 16 residues. The CDR3 DNA follows: TGTGCCAGCAGCACCCCCAGGGGGACAGTTTACAATGAGCAGTTCTTC. It encodes CASSTPRGTVYNEQFF. The full variable domain, with the rest looked up from reference TRBV9 and TRBJ2-1, is DSGVTQTPKHLITATGQRVTLRCSPRSGDLSVYWYQQSLDQGLQFLIQYYNGEERAKGNILERFSAQQFPDLHSELNLSSLELGDSALYFCASSTPRGTVYNEQFFGPGTRLTVL.

The V call is TRBV7-9, the J call TRBJ2-7, with TRBD2 matching 14 bases. V gave up 4 bases and J gave up 7 bases; unmatched junction bases: 6. CDR3 size: 15 residues. Per the germline V gene, CDR1 is SEHNR and CDR2 is FQNEAQ (reference sequence). The CDR3 DNA follows: TGTGCCAGCAGCTCCGGACTAGCGGGGGGAGAAGAGCAGTACTTC. Its translation: CASSSGLAGGEEQYF. Full variable domain (outside the CDR3, taken from reference TRBV7-9 and TRBJ2-7): DTGVSQNPRHKITKRGQNVTFRCDPISEHNRLYWYRQTLGQGPEFLTYFQNEAQLEKSRLLSDRFSAERPKGSFSTLEIQRTEQGDSAMYLCASSSGLAGGEEQYFGPGTRLTVT.

The sample holds one count of this clone. The CDR3, as DNA: TGCGCCAGCAGCCAAGCCGGGACAGGGAGCAATCAGCCCCAGCATTTT. This gives the protein CASSQAGTGSNQPQHF. This chain uses TRBV4-1 with TRBJ1-5; 9 bases are a match to TRBD1. CDR3 length: 16 amino acids. Germline CDR1 MGHRA, CDR2 YSYEKL. V was pared by 1 base and J by 1 base, with 2 bases of the junction left unmatched.

This clone was picked up a small number of times. This sequence joins TRBV7-2 and TRBJ2-7; TRBD2 agrees at 10 bases. The length of the CDR3 is 16 residues. Germline V gene lookup returns CDR1 SGHTA and CDR2 FQGNSA. V lost 1 base, J lost 5 bases, and 8 bases stayed unmatched. The CDR3 here is CASSLGKRGGNDEQYF. The CDR3 bases are TGTGCCAGCAGCTTAGGCAAGCGGGGGGGCAACGACGAGCAGTACTTC.

The chain has TRBV7-9 and TRBJ2-1; possible D gene TRBD2, 5 bases. The CDR3 spans 16 residues. V gave up 4 bases and J gave up 0 bases, with 13 bases separating them. Germline assignment: CDR1 SEHNR and CDR2 FQNEAQ (reference sequence). In DNA, the CDR3 is TGTGCCAGCAGCTCCCTCCTAGCTGGCTCCTACAATGAGCAGTTCTTC. It encodes CASSSLLAGSYNEQFF.

J is TRBJ1-5 and V is TRBV4-3; no definite D call. CDR3 length: 14 amino acids. The V end was cut by 0 bases, the J end by 3 bases, with 6 bases between. Germline CDR1 reads LGHNA; CDR2 reads YSLEER. The CDR3 reads CASSQDLLNQPQHF. The CDR3, as DNA: TGCGCCAGCAGCCAAGATCTTCTCAATCAGCCCCAGCATTTT.